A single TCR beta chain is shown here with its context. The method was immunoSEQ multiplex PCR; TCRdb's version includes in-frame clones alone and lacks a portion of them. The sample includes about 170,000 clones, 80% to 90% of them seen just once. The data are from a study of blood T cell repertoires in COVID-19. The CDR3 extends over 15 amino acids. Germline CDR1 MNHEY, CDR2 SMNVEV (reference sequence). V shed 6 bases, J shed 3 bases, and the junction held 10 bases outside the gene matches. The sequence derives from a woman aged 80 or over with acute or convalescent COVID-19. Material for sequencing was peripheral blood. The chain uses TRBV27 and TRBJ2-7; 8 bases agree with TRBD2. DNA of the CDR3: TGTGCCAGCAGGGGGCCGGGAGGGGGGCACTACGAGCAGTACTTC. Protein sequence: CASRGPGGGHYEQYF.